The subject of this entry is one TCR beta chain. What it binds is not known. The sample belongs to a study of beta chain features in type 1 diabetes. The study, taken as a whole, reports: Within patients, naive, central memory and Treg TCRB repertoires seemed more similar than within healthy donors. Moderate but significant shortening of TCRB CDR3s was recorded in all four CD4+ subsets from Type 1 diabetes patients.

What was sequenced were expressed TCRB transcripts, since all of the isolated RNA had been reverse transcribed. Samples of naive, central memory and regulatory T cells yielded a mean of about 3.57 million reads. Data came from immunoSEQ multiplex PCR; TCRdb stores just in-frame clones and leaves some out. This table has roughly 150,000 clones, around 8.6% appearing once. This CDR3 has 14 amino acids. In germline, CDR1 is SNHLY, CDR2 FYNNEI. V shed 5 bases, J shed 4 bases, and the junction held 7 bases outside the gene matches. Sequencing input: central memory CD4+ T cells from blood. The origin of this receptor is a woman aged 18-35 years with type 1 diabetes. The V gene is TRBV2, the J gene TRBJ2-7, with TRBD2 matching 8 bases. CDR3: CASSRRLAGYEQYF. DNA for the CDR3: TGTGCCAGCAGTCGTAGGCTAGCGGGTTACGAGCAGTACTTC.